The rows below give T cell receptor beta chains drawn from one sample of a study of tumor and adjacent non-tumor tissue in lung cancer. Each CDR3 protein is one row after TCRdb ran MiXCR on the multiplex PCR reads. The sample lists about 76,000 distinct CDR3 sequences; around 70% were seen once. The specimen was lung tumor tissue. The origin of the receptors is a woman in her seventies with non-small cell lung cancer. CDR3s include the opening cysteine and the closing phenylalanine or tryptophan. A D gene is named only where the DNA matches it firmly. The size of a clone is reported for some rows only, either as once, few or many, or as a class for expanded clones.

cdr3_aa cdr3_nt clone_size j_call d_call v_call
CASSQTEMAETFF TGTGCAAGCAGCCAAACAGAAATGGCTGAAACTTTCTTT - TRBJ1-1 - TRBV14
CATSYCAAGANVLTF TGTGCCACCAGTTACTGCGCGGCTGGGGCCAACGTCCTGACTTTC - TRBJ2-6 - TRBV6-6
CAGNGRGSPFF TGTGCCGGCAATGGACGGGGGTCGCCTTTCTTT - TRBJ1-1 - TRBV12-3/TRBV12-4
CSASGSRGAYEQYF TGCAGTGCCAGCGGGAGTAGGGGAGCCTACGAGCAGTACTTC many TRBJ2-7 TRBD2 TRBV20-1
CSSRDWGDYEQYF TGCAGTTCTAGAGATTGGGGGGACTACGAGCAGTACTTC - TRBJ2-7 - TRBV20-1
CANSLVTGGLGNQPQHF TGCGCCAACAGCTTAGTGACAGGGGGACTAGGCAATCAGCCCCAGCATTTT - TRBJ1-5 TRBD1 TRBV7-8
CNVVTGGVYEQYF TGCAACGTCGTAACAGGAGGGGTCTACGAGCAGTACTTC - TRBJ2-7 - TRBV29-1
CASIPPGGDTQYF TGTGCCAGCATCCCGCCGGGGGGAGATACCCAGTACTTC - TRBJ2-5 TRBD2 TRBV6-5
CAGSFYRDNEQFF TGTGCCGGCAGTTTTTACAGGGACAATGAACAGTTCTTC - TRBJ2-1 - TRBV28
CTSRGSAYGYTF TGTACCAGCAGAGGGTCGGCCTATGGTTACACCTTC - TRBJ1-2 - TRBV6-1
CTSGFRGGPGDTQYF TGTACCAGCGGCTTTAGAGGGGGCCCAGGAGATACGCAGTATTTT - TRBJ2-3 TRBD1 TRBV11-3
CASSSQGSYQPQHF TGTGCCAGCAGCTCCCAGGGGAGCTATCAGCCCCAGCATTTT - TRBJ1-5 - TRBV5-6
CASSQPGEVRTEEQYF TGCGCCAGCAGCCAACCCGGGGAGGTAAGGACTGAGGAGCAATACTTC - TRBJ2-7 - TRBV4-1
CANSLGGTGKNIQYF TGTGCCAACAGCTTGGGGGGTACGGGCAAAAACATTCAGTACTTC - TRBJ2-4 - TRBV7-8
CASSYSGHKGHERYF TGTGCCAGCAGTTACTCCGGGCACAAGGGCCACGAGCGGTACTTC - TRBJ2-7 - TRBV6-5
CASSFWLDGYAF TGTGCCAGCAGTTTCTGGTTAGATGGCTACGCCTTC - TRBJ1-2 - TRBV6-6
CASSLEGRASSYEQYF TGCGCCAGCAGCTTGGAGGGACGGGCATCCTCCTACGAGCAGTACTTC - TRBJ2-7 - TRBV5-1
CASSPGLAAYNKQFF TGTGCCAGCAGCCCAGGACTAGCGGCATACAACAAGCAGTTCTTC once TRBJ2-1 TRBD2 TRBV5-6
CAISDYGVRGIDTQYF TGTGCCATCAGTGATTATGGCGTGAGGGGCATAGATACGCAGTATTTT once TRBJ2-3 - TRBV10-3
CASSLNRVPPGELFF TGTGCCAGCAGCTTGAACCGGGTTCCCCCCGGGGAGCTGTTTTTT - TRBJ2-2 - TRBV7-2
CASSSWGRGGGSQYF TGTGCCAGCAGCTCTTGGGGTAGGGGCGGAGGATCGCAGTATTTT many TRBJ2-3 - TRBV5-6
CASSLGPTGTGELLF TGTGCCAGCAGCCTAGGACCCACAGGGACCGGGGAGCTGCTTTTC - TRBJ2-2 - TRBV11-2
CSVPVSINTQYF TGCAGCGTACCGGTAAGCATAAATACGCAGTATTTT once TRBJ2-3 - TRBV29-1
CASGDSGISTDTHYF TGTGCCAGCGGAGATAGCGGGATTAGCACAGATACGCATTATTTT - TRBJ2-3 TRBD2 TRBV11-2
CASNLEMGLAGNNEQFF TGTGCCAGCAATCTCGAGATGGGATTAGCGGGGAACAATGAGCAGTTCTTC few TRBJ2-1 TRBD2 TRBV6-1
CRVVYRGFTGELFF TGCAGGGTCGTGTACCGGGGGTTTACCGGGGAGCTGTTTTTT - TRBJ2-2 - TRBV29-1